Here is one T cell receptor beta chain with its context. This clone was recorded once. Its antigen is currently not known. Within one base of it there is no much larger clone, and no base qualities were kept. V gives up 4 bases and J gives up 2 bases, and the segment between their germline ends measures 9 bases. Including the terminal cysteine and phenylalanine, the CDR3 comprises 12 residues. Just CDR3 DNA is preserved here, 36 bases in frame from base 1. CDR1 is given as SQVTM and CDR2 as ANQGSEA, both from the germline V gene. These data are taken from a study of shared clonotypes between healthy human individuals (dated by TCRdb to about 2020). At the level of the whole study: Two women and a few men aged 18 to 49 years were included in the cohort. For each donor, CD4 naive and CD4 memory were each given three plates, CD8 naive was given two plates, and CD8 memory was given one plate. Blood TCR repertoires of about 5 healthy adults were deeply sequenced to estimate repertoire size and the extent of clonotype sharing between individuals. Different laboratories and diverse techniques were used to prepare libraries and sequence TCR repertoires, to increase sequencing depth and limit assay-specific biases. Each donor's leukapheresis produced roughly between roughly 0.9 and 9 billion PBMCs. Beyond this particular receptor, the publication reports: Pairwise subsampling indicated that sequencing depth was expected to affect the degree of clonotype sharing among donors. Larger estimated clonotype richness was generally found for naive subsets than for memory subsets. Higher generation probabilities were observed for clonotypes shared by all four sorted-subset donors than for non-shared clonotypes. When several donors were compared, the shared fraction of clonotypes was 5% to 6.5% for naive CD4, roughly 3.3% for naive CD8, roughly 2.5% for memory CD4, and approximately 0.4% for memory CD8. Because the study included only a small number of donors, the genetic and exposure-history diversity represented was limited. Sampling was limited to blood, and TCR repertoires in tissue likely differ from TCR repertoires in blood. Even with the large sequencing depth, rarefaction of the sorted-subset datasets indicated that sequencing was incomplete.

CD8 naive samples were obtained by positive selection for CCR7 among CD45RO-negative cells, yielding a CD45RA+CCR7+ population from which TemRA cells were excluded. The donors were healthy, HIV-negative adults who had no recently reported acute infections or vaccinations. Only Caucasian adults living in Nashville, Tennessee, USA were represented among the donors. Blood was collected by leukapheresis, and PBMCs were isolated by Ficoll-Histopaque density gradient centrifugation and then cryopreserved in liquid nitrogen vapor phase. Analytical flow cytometry was used to check the purity and quantity of each magnetically sorted T cell population. Genomic DNA was isolated from each sorted fraction and quantified by UV absorbance on a Nanodrop 2000c. TCR CDR3 regions were amplified from genomic DNA by multiplex PCR using the deep immunoSEQ assay. Extracted genomic DNA from each cell subset was spread evenly across all wells of several immunoSEQ 96-well plates, with each plate serving as a replicate. Each replicate PCR for sorted subsets received about 180 ng genomic DNA, equal to about 30,000 T cell genomes. Purified libraries were quantified with a Qubit 3.0 fluorometer, sized on a Bioanalyzer 2100, and re-quantified with the KAPA Library Quantification kit. Each immunoSEQ 96-well plate was sequenced on its own single-read 150-cycle Illumina NextSeq 550 flow cell. The authors' analysis ran thus. Because only junctional sequences without quality scores were contained in the immunoSEQ output, filtering matching that applied to full-length reads could not be performed. To assign V/J genes and CDR3, sequences were annotated against IMGT germline references using PyIR, a Python wrapper for IgBLAST v1.9. Reads were removed for weak V/J assignments (E-value above 1e-6), missing CDR3, stop codons, out-of-frame junctions, or ambiguous translated residues. V3J clonotypes were defined as sequences sharing the same inferred V gene, J gene, and CDR3 amino acid sequence. To compute the percentage overlap between repertoires, the number of shared unique clonotypes was divided by the size of the smaller repertoire. Richness of each repertoire was evaluated using RTK rarefaction, the Chao1 estimator, and Recon v2.1 estimates of unobserved clonotypes. Generation probabilities for all TCRbeta clonotypes obtained by the gDNA method from four donors were computed using OLGA. Here the immuneACCESS table is served through TCRdb, limited to in-frame sequences with V and J called. Missing clones are a known gap in these copies; in checked studies unresolved V genes cover under half, and the rest lacks a known reason. The V and J calls and the clone size are those of that table, but D and trimming were determined from the DNA. Counted in this sample were under 2,000,000 clones; roughly 94% of them appeared once. Approximately 1% of the sample is in the top ten clones.

The sequence came from a man between 18 and 35 years old in good health. The specimen was naive CD8+ T cells sorted from blood. The sample's cell subset or site label is to be understood as: CD45RA+CCR7+. The rearranged segments are TRBV29-1 and TRBJ2-7; TRBD2 could be the D gene, as 6 bases match. The nucleotide sequence reads as follows: TGCAGCGTTGCGCGGGGTCCCTACGAGCAGTACTTC. It is translated as CSVARGPYEQYF.